This T cell receptor beta chain was observed in a study of Ad26.COV2.S vaccination and SARS-CoV-2 variants (dated by TCRdb to about 2021). Regarding the research as a whole: Donors in the vaccine arm were drawn from COV1001, a multicentre, randomized, double-blind, placebo-controlled phase I-IIa trial testing Ad26.COV2.S in healthy adults. Trial participants were randomized into five groups of five, in which low-dose or high-dose Ad26.COV2.S was given once or twice, or placebo was given on both occasions. Ad26.COV2.S was administered intramuscularly at 5 x 10^10 or 1 x 10^11 viral particles, either as a single shot or as two shots given 56 days apart. The TCR-sequenced set comprised about 32 samples: 19 Ad26.COV2.S vaccine recipients, 5 placebo recipients and 8 SARS-CoV-2 convalescent individuals. Throughout the experiments and outcome assessment, investigators stayed blinded to trial group allocation. TCRbeta repertoire sequencing was used to assess the specificity and breadth of SARS-CoV-2-reactive T cell receptors after Ad26.COV2.S vaccination.

The treatment or condition label, read with the paper, signifies: about 20 received Ad26.COV2.S at low or high dose, single or two shots; about 5 received placebo; per-sample allocation not given. Repertoires of vaccine and placebo recipients were sequenced from samples collected on day 63 after the first injection. In Cohort 1b, 25 or so adults aged 18-55 years were enrolled at a single site in Boston, USA, between 29 July and 7 August 2020. Ad26.COV2.S was a replication-incompetent adenovirus type 26 vector expressing a prefusion-stabilized SARS-CoV-2 spike protein from the original Wuhan strain. The immunoSEQ Assay was the method used to sequence TCRbeta CDR3 regions. After extraction, genomic DNA underwent amplification by bias-controlled multiplex PCR, followed by high-throughput sequencing. As for how the authors treated the data: To quantify the absolute abundance of every unique TCRbeta CDR3 region, sequences were collapsed and filtered. T cell fraction was estimated by normalizing TCRbeta template counts to usable DNA, which was measured by amplifying reference genes present in all nucleated cells. Repertoire TCRs were annotated as SARS-CoV-2-specific by exact matching of V gene, CDR3 amino acid sequence and J gene to a known reactive TCR set. The reference SARS-CoV-2 TCR set came from MIRA and was filtered for enrichment in COVID-19-positive ImmuneCODE repertoires, removing public or cross-reactive TCRs. Using the MIRA antigens, annotated TCRs were further analysed by specific ORF or by position within an ORF. Breadth was defined as the number of annotated unique rearrangements divided by the total number of unique productive rearrangements, and depth was defined as the summed frequency of the annotated unique rearrangements. Two-sided Wilcoxon rank-sum tests were applied when comparing TCR breadth between groups. The immuneACCESS repertoire file appears here via TCRdb, limited to in-frame rearrangements. These files lack a portion of the clones; in checked studies, under half of the deficit traces to unresolved V genes, and the cause of the others is not known. Clone size and V and J calls were adopted from that table, with D and trimming inferred from the DNA. Present in this sample are nearly 400,000 clones, about 88% of which were seen just once. Jointly, the top ten make up approximately 1.9% of the sample.

What the authors observed across the whole study: The study was not powered to compare responses between vaccine doses or regimens. After vaccination, spike-specific CD8+ and CD4+ T cell responses were reported to show substantial breadth. Comparable non-spike TCR breadth was observed between vaccine and placebo recipients, consistent with only spike being contained in the vaccine. The authors noted that the TCR breadth and depth analyses may have underestimated total T cell responses. Higher spike-specific TCR breadth was observed in Ad26.COV2.S recipients than in placebo recipients (P = 0.0014).

Concerning this clone itself: Its specific antigen is unknown. One base away there is no much larger clone; base qualities are not given.

This receptor was obtained from a person aged 18-60 years who received the Ad26.COV2.S COVID-19 vaccine or a placebo. Source: peripheral blood, taken in a trial of Ad26.COV2.S vaccine versus placebo.

The CDR3 has the sequence CASSVSGGTNEQFF. DNA sequence: TGTGCCAGCAGCGTGAGTGGAGGCACAAATGAGCAGTTCTTC. Recombination linked TRBV9 to TRBJ2-1, with a tentative D gene TRBD2 over 5 matching bases. The germline ends are 13 bases apart after V is trimmed by 2 bases and J by 7 bases. CDR1 is given as SGDLS and CDR2 as YYNGEE, both from the germline V gene. From cysteine to phenylalanine, the CDR3 is 14 amino acids long. CDR3 DNA only is kept here, 42 bases in frame from base 1.